Described below is a single T cell receptor beta chain sequence and its context. As for time point: persistent/refractory GD, antithyroid drugs over 5 years with positive TRAb. The TCR library was prepared using RNA isolated from PBMCs. Patients were from an endocrinology department in Xi'an, China. EDTA tubes received about 9.4 milliliters of drawn peripheral blood. V lost 2 bases, J lost 6 bases, and 16 bases lay in between. This CDR3 is 15 amino acids long. CDR1 is KGHSH, CDR2 LQKENI, per germline. The data were taken from a study of regulatory T cells in long-lasting Graves disease. Construction of the TCR beta libraries employed iRepertoire HTBI primers in conjunction with Arm-PCR of CDR3 regions. MiXCR, applied by TCRdb to the multiplex PCR reads, yields one record per CDR3 protein. In the table there are hundreds of thousands of distinct CDR3 sequences, about 32% of which are singletons.

The gene calls are TRBV18 and TRBJ1-1, with D unresolved. The sample consisted of peripheral blood mononuclear cells (PBMCs), taken when the disease was refractory, from a patient treated with antithyroid drugs. The clonotype originates from a female donor with Graves disease. The CDR3 region has the DNA TGTGCCAGCTCACCAGAGGCGGGGAGCAACGCTGAAGCTTTCTTT. Residues: CASSPEAGSNAEAFF.